This T cell receptor beta chain was found in a study of cytomegalovirus exposure and HLA in healthy donors. Of note for this clone: Its antigen is still unknown.

PCR used 60 Vbeta primers and 13 Jbeta primers. The repertoire was sequenced with immunoSEQ multiplex PCR; TCRdb's copy has only in-frame clones and lacks some. The sample holds approximately 100,000 clones, roughly 82% seen once. Findings of the study overall: In an earlier analysis, about 87% or about 30%: the productive usage of most TCR beta V segments. In a later analysis, V- and J-gene trimming of beta chains associated with a DCLRE1C missense variant, replicated independently. The classifier, whose performance was assessed in both the original and validation cohorts, reportedly diagnosed cytomegalovirus status with high specificity and sensitivity.

V was clipped by 1 base and J by 0 bases, with 16 bases between them. This CDR3 is 19 amino acids long. Per the germline V gene, CDR1 is MNHNS and CDR2 is SASEGT. The receptor's source is a human donor in good health. Sample: PBMCs. The rearrangement uses TRBV6-1 and TRBJ1-6; TRBD1 might be the D (6 bases). CDR3 sequence (DNA): TGTGCCAGCAGTGAAGGGACAGTCGGTTCGAGCTCCTATAATTCACCCCTCCACTTT. Translated, it gives CASSEGTVGSSSYNSPLHF.